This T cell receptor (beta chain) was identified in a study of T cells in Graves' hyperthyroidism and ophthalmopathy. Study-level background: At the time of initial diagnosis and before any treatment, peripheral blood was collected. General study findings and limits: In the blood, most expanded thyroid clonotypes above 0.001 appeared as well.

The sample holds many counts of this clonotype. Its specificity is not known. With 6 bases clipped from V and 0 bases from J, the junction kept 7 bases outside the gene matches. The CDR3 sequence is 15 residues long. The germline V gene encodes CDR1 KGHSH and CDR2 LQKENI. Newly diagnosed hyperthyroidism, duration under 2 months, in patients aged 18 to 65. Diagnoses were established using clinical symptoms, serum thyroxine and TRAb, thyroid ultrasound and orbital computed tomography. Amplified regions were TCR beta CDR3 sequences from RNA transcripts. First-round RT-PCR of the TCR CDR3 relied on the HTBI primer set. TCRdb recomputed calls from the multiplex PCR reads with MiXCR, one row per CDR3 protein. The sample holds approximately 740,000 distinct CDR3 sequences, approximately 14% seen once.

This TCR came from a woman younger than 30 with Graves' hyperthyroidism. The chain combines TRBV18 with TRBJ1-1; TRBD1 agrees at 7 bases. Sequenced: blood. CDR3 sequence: CASSQGGSMNTEAFF. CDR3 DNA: TGTGCCAGCTCCCAGGGGGGCTCGATGAACACTGAAGCTTTCTTT. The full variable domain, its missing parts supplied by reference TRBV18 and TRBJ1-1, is NAGVMQNPRHLVRRRGQEARLRCSPMKGHSHVYWYRQLPEEGLKFMVYLQKENIIDESGMPKERFSAEFPKEGPSILRIQQVVRGDSAAYFCASSQGGSMNTEAFFGQGTRLTVV.